The 32 T cell receptor beta chains presented below share a single source sample, sequenced in a study of blood T cells in healthy people across ages. With a J-beta primer mix and a sample-barcoded 5' primer, a second PCR ran about 7 to 12 cycles. TCRdb itself ran the 5' RACE reads through MiXCR, one entry per CDR3 protein. The data contain over a million distinct CDR3 sequences, more than 35% of them singletons. The sample taken for sequencing was blood. These receptors all come from a woman aged 55-70 years in good health.

The chain combines TRBV15 with TRBJ2-7; TRBD2 agrees at 7 bases. J gave up 2 bases and V 5 bases, and 6 bases lay outside the gene matches. The CDR3 loop spans 14 amino acids. Germline CDR1 and CDR2: LNHNV and YYDKDF (reference sequence). The chain's CDR3 is CATSGELATYEQYF. DNA for the CDR3: TGTGCCACCAGCGGGGAACTAGCGACCTACGAGCAGTACTTC.

This clonotype has more than one count but fewer than ten. The chain employs TRBV7-8 and TRBJ2-5; D perhaps matches TRBD1 (6 bases). Germline CDR1 reads SGHVS; CDR2 reads FQNEAQ. The CDR3 consists of 14 residues. Trimming left V 4 bases short and J 4 bases short, with 13 bases between. CDR3 in amino acids: CASSSDRQAETQYF. The CDR3 nucleotides are TGTGCCAGCAGCTCGGACCGACAGGCAGAGACCCAGTACTTC.

The chain links TRBV4-1 to TRBJ2-7; D is uncertain. This CDR3 spans 15 amino acids. Trimming removed 2 bases from V and 2 bases from J, with 13 bases in between. CDR1 and CDR2 from the germline V gene are MGHRA and YSYEKL. The CDR3 reads CASSQSEKIAYEQYF. The CDR3 bases are TGCGCCAGCAGCCAAAGCGAGAAGATCGCCTACGAGCAGTACTTC.

There are a few counts of this clonotype. The chain joins TRBV5-6 to TRBJ1-2; D not resolved. This CDR3 contains 12 residues. CDR1 is SGHDT and CDR2 is YYEEEE in the germline V gene. Trimming cost V 4 bases and J 9 bases, with 13 bases left between them. The CDR3 region has the DNA TGTGCCAGCAGCCATGACGACGTGAGCTACACCTTC. It codes for CASSHDDVSYTF. Together with reference TRBV5-6 and TRBJ1-2, the CDR3 gives the full variable domain: DAGVTQSPTHLIKTRGQQVTLRCSPKSGHDTVSWYQQALGQGPQFIFQYYEEEERQRGNFPDRFSGHQFPNYSSELNVNALLLGDSALYLCASSHDDVSYTFGSGTRLTVV.

The chain links TRBV3-1 to TRBJ1-1; D is perhaps TRBD1 (5 bases). The length of the CDR3 is 13 residues. The V end lost 5 bases, the J end lost 0 bases, and 7 bases lay between the germline ends. Germline CDR1 LGHDT, CDR2 YNNKEL (reference sequence). The CDR3 region is CASSRQMNTEAFF. The CDR3, as DNA: TGTGCCAGCAGCAGACAGATGAACACTGAAGCTTTCTTT.

With respect to this clonotype: A read error may be the cause here, since a much bigger clone is one base away. J is TRBJ2-4 and V is TRBV4-1; D is unclear. The J call may be incorrect, as the DNA end agrees better with TRBJ2-7. This CDR3 is 13 amino acids long. Germline V gene lookup returns CDR1 MGHRA and CDR2 YSYEKL. CDR3 amino acids: CASSQELGCEQYF. The CDR3 DNA reads TGCGCCAGCAGCCAAGAGCTAGGCTGCGAGCAGTACTTC.

This clonotype turned up a few times. This chain links TRBV12-3 or TRBV12-4 with TRBJ2-7; D is possibly TRBD2 (6 bases). This CDR3 has 13 residues. Between the trimmed V and J ends, which lost 5 bases and 5 bases, there was a span of 13 bases. As DNA, the CDR3 is TGTGCCAGCAGTCGGGACTCCCCGCACGAGCAGTACTTC. Translation gives CASSRDSPHEQYF.

This clonotype has a count of ten or more. The chain employs TRBV6-2 or TRBV6-3 and TRBJ2-1, with 9 positions matching TRBD1. The V segment lost 6 bases and the J segment 6 bases; nucleotides outside the gene matches: 3. Germline V lookup: CDR1 MNHEY, CDR2 SVGEGT. The CDR3 has 13 amino acids. The CDR3 reads CASRPTGGNEQFF. The CDR3 DNA reads TGTGCCAGCAGACCGACAGGGGGCAATGAGCAGTTCTTC.

The rearrangement uses TRBV12-3 or TRBV12-4 and TRBJ1-4; D uncertain. V shed 6 bases and J shed 4 bases, with 9 bases lying between them. The CDR3 runs to 13 residues. This CDR3 is CASRLHDNEKLFF. The CDR3 DNA reads as TGTGCCAGCAGACTCCATGATAATGAAAAACTGTTTTTT.

The chain couples TRBV28 to TRBJ1-5; D perhaps matches TRBD1 (5 bases). In germline, CDR1 is MDHEN, CDR2 SYDVKM. Trimming removed 3 bases from V and 7 bases from J, with 16 bases in between. This CDR3 is built from 15 residues. CDR3 residues: CASSFDRTLGQPQHF. The CDR3 coding sequence is TGTGCCAGCAGTTTCGACAGAACCCTTGGGCAGCCCCAGCATTTT.

This clonotype was seen more than once but under ten times. V and J are TRBV15 and TRBJ2-1; no clear D gene. V dropped 0 bases and J dropped 5 bases, with 11 bases sitting between them. Germline V gene lookup returns CDR1 LNHNV and CDR2 YYDKDF (reference sequence). This CDR3 has 15 residues. CDR3 nucleotide sequence: TGTGCCACCAGCAGAGATCCTAACTATAACAATGAGCAGTTCTTC. Protein: CATSRDPNYNNEQFF.

This clonotype was observed a few times. The chain couples TRBV14 to TRBJ2-7; TRBD1 aligns across 8 bases. Germline V gives CDR1 SGHDN, CDR2 FVKESK. J was trimmed by 3 bases and V by 1 base; bases with no gene match: 2. The CDR3 spans 14 residues. The chain's CDR3 is CASSQGQGHYEQYF. For the CDR3, the DNA is TGTGCCAGCAGCCAAGGACAGGGGCACTACGAGCAGTACTTC.

The genes are TRBV15 and TRBJ2-7; D is unresolved. The V gene's germline CDR1 is LNHNV and CDR2 YYDKDF (reference sequence). The CDR3 length is 14 residues. Trimming removed 1 base from V and 0 bases from J, with 7 bases in between. CDR3 in DNA: TGTGCCACCAGCAGAGTTGCTAGCTCCTACGAGCAGTACTTC. Translated, it gives CATSRVASSYEQYF. Together with reference TRBV15 and TRBJ2-7, the CDR3 gives the full variable domain: DAMVIQNPRYQVTQFGKPVTLSCSQTLNHNVMYWYQQKSSQAPKLLFHYYDKDFNNEADTPDNFQSRRPNTSFCFLDIRSPGLGDTAMYLCATSRVASSYEQYFGPGTRLTVT.

At least ten counts were recorded for this clonotype. The CDR3 loop reads CAISESKGTGGGEQYF. As DNA, the CDR3 is TGTGCCATCAGTGAGTCGAAAGGGACAGGGGGCGGCGAGCAGTACTTC. This rearrangement joins TRBV10-3 to TRBJ2-7; 12 bases are shared with TRBD1. Germline CDR1 and CDR2: ENHRY and SYGVKD. The CDR3 is 16 amino acids. J was trimmed by 6 bases and V by 0 bases; bases with no gene match: 6.

The CDR3 is CSARDRTVSPYEQYF. The CDR3 DNA reads TGCAGTGCTAGAGATCGGACCGTCAGCCCCTACGAGCAGTACTTC. The rearrangement uses TRBV20-1 and TRBJ2-7; D not resolved. V was cut by 0 bases and J by 2 bases, with 14 bases left in between. This CDR3 is 15 amino acids long. Germline values: CDR1 DFQATT, CDR2 SNEGSKA (reference sequence).

This clonotype was seen at least ten times. The J gene is TRBJ2-7, the V gene TRBV2; TRBD2 matches at 11 bases. The germline CDR1 and CDR2 sequences are SNHLY and FYNNEI. Trimming at V came to 8 bases and at J to 0 bases, leaving 12 bases not matched to a gene. The CDR3 spans 17 residues. CDR3 nucleotides: TGTGCCAGCTGGGGAAGGGGACTAGCGGAGAGCTCCTACGAGCAGTACTTC. This encodes CASWGRGLAESSYEQYF.

This clonotype was seen a handful of times. CDR3 region: CASSLRTSGRPETQYF. The CDR3 DNA is TGTGCCAGCAGCCTACGGACTAGCGGACGTCCGGAGACCCAGTACTTC. This sequence joins TRBV13 and TRBJ2-5; 10 nucleotides align to TRBD2. From germline, CDR1 is PRHDT and CDR2 FYEKMQ (reference sequence). The CDR3 totals 16 residues. V lost 5 bases to trimming and J lost 5 bases; unmatched junction nucleotides: 11.

The gene calls are TRBV4-2 and TRBJ2-3, with 12 bases aligning to TRBD1. The CDR3 runs to 16 residues. Unmatched junction bases numbered 6, after V lost 1 base and J lost 7 bases. The V gene's germline CDR1 is LGHNA and CDR2 YNFKEQ. The CDR3 loop reads CASSQAGTGGLNTQYF. CDR3 in DNA: TGTGCCAGCAGCCAAGCCGGGACAGGGGGCTTAAATACGCAGTATTTT.

The CDR3 sequence: CSARAPRQETQYF. The CDR3 nucleotides are TGCAGTGCTAGAGCCCCACGTCAAGAGACCCAGTACTTC. The rearrangement uses TRBV20-1 and TRBJ2-5; the D is unclear. Germline V gene sequence: CDR1 DFQATT, CDR2 SNEGSKA (reference sequence). The CDR3 runs 13 residues. The V end lost 1 base, the J end lost 2 bases, and 8 bases lay between the germline ends.

The chain is built from TRBV9 and TRBJ2-5; possibly TRBD1 or TRBD2 for D (5 bases each). Germline CDR1 SGDLS, CDR2 YYNGEE. Trimming took off 4 bases at V and 2 bases at J, with 12 bases between the two ends. The CDR3 has 14 amino acids. CDR3 amino acids: CASSPGDPQETQYF. The CDR3 nucleotides read TGTGCCAGCAGCCCCGGGGACCCACAAGAGACCCAGTACTTC. Complete variable domain (other parts from reference TRBV9 and TRBJ2-5): DSGVTQTPKHLITATGQRVTLRCSPRSGDLSVYWYQQSLDQGLQFLIQYYNGEERAKGNILERFSAQQFPDLHSELNLSSLELGDSALYFCASSPGDPQETQYFGPGTRLLVL.

The V call is TRBV12-3 or TRBV12-4, the J call TRBJ2-5; D gene uncertain. CDR3 length equals 14 residues. The V end lost 3 bases, the J end lost 2 bases, and 10 bases lay between the germline ends. In nucleotides, the CDR3 is TGTGCCAGCAGTTTGATAAGTCAGCAAGAGACCCAGTACTTC. Its translation: CASSLISQQETQYF.

This chain links TRBV19 with TRBJ2-7; the D gene could be TRBD1 or TRBD2 (5 bases each). This CDR3 has 16 amino acids. V was pared by 2 bases and J by 6 bases, with 20 bases between. CDR1 is LNHDA and CDR2 is SQIVND in the germline V gene (reference sequence). The CDR3 spells CASSILPGTSSVEQYF. In DNA form, the CDR3 reads TGTGCCAGTAGTATACTTCCCGGGACGAGCTCCGTCGAGCAGTACTTC.

J is TRBJ2-1 and V is TRBV28; 15 positions agree with TRBD2. In germline, CDR1 is MDHEN, CDR2 SYDVKM. Trimming removed 6 bases from V and 0 bases from J; junction bases left unmatched: 18. The CDR3 is 22 amino acids. The CDR3: CASSFPNVRTGLAGGSYNEQFF. The CDR3 DNA sequence: TGTGCCAGCAGCTTCCCGAACGTACGGACGGGACTAGCGGGAGGCTCCTACAATGAGCAGTTCTTC.

The gene calls are TRBV20-1 and TRBJ1-1, with 8 bases lining up with TRBD1. This CDR3 has 16 amino acids. The germline V gene encodes CDR1 DFQATT and CDR2 SNEGSKA (reference sequence). Germline trimming cut 3 bases from V and 1 base from J; bases unmatched to any gene: 10. CDR3 sequence (DNA): TGCAGTGCTAGGGACGACAGGGGAAGTCGGAACACTGAAGCTTTCTTT. Protein sequence: CSARDDRGSRNTEAFF.

This chain connects TRBV28 to TRBJ2-1; D unclear. Trimming stripped 2 bases from V and 10 bases from J, with 6 bases between. CDR1 is MDHEN, CDR2 SYDVKM, per germline. The CDR3 is 11 amino acids. CDR3 coding DNA: TGTGCCAGCAGTTTAGGGCTAGAGCAGTTCTTC. This translates into CASSLGLEQFF.

There are a few counts of this clonotype. The V gene is TRBV27, the J gene TRBJ2-3, with 9 bases lining up with TRBD2. In germline, CDR1 is MNHEY, CDR2 SMNVEV (reference sequence). This CDR3 region has 14 residues. V was clipped by 5 bases and J by 5 bases; unmatched bases: 5. The CDR3 nucleotides read TGTGCCAGCAGTGGCGGGAGGGGATTAGATACGCAGTATTTT. It codes for CASSGGRGLDTQYF.

The CDR3 nucleotides are TGTGCCTGGAGTGTACACGGTCGAAGGTTAGAGACCCAGTACTTC. This gives the protein CAWSVHGRRLETQYF. The chain is built from TRBV30 and TRBJ2-5; D unclear. V shed 0 bases and J shed 4 bases, with 15 bases lying between them. The CDR3 runs to 15 residues. CDR1 and CDR2 from the germline V gene are GTSNPN and SVGIG (reference sequence).

V gene TRBV6-5 combines with J gene TRBJ2-1; D call uncertain. In germline, CDR1 is MNHEY, CDR2 SVGAGI. The CDR3 consists of 15 residues. The V end was cut by 0 bases, the J end by 0 bases, with 6 bases between. In nucleotides, the CDR3 is TGTGCCAGCAGTTACTCGAGTTTCTCCTACAATGAGCAGTTCTTC. As protein: CASSYSSFSYNEQFF.

V and J are TRBV5-6 and TRBJ2-1, with TRBD2 matching 12 bases. The V segment lost 2 bases and the J segment 9 bases; nucleotides outside the gene matches: 9. The CDR3 has 16 amino acids. CDR1 is SGHDT and CDR2 is YYEEEE in the germline V gene. CDR3 DNA: TGTGCCAGCAGCTTCCTGACTAGCGGGAGTTGGGGTGAGCAGTTCTTC. It codes for CASSFLTSGSWGEQFF.

This clonotype occurred once. At one boundary the junction diverges from the germline segment, which might be a read error. The chain recombines TRBV20-1 with TRBJ2-4; possibly TRBD1 for D (5 bases). Germline V CDR1 and CDR2: DFQATT, SNEGSKA (reference sequence). This CDR3 region has 17 residues. CDR3 coding DNA: TGCAGTGCTAGCATGCAGGGAAATGAATTAGCCAAAGACATTCAGTACTTC. This codes for CSASMQGNELAKDIQYF.

The V gene is TRBV9, the J gene TRBJ2-3, with D maybe TRBD2 (6 bases). The CDR3 consists of 14 residues. The V and J ends lost 2 bases and 5 bases respectively, with 12 bases between them. Germline-derived CDR1 and CDR2 are SGDLS and YYNGEE. The CDR3 DNA reads TGTGCCAGCAGCGTCTTGGAGGGCAAAGATACGCAGTATTTT. It codes for CASSVLEGKDTQYF.

The chain is built from TRBV7-2 and TRBJ2-2; 7 bases fit TRBD2. V lost 4 bases to trimming and J lost 4 bases; unmatched junction nucleotides: 9. There are 16 residues in the CDR3. In germline, CDR1 is SGHTA, CDR2 FQGNSA. The chain's CDR3 is CASSYGLAEVTGELFF. For the CDR3, the DNA is TGTGCCAGCAGCTACGGCCTAGCGGAGGTCACCGGGGAGCTGTTTTTT.